One sample yielded the 18 T cell receptor beta chains listed below, sequenced in a study of blood T cell repertoires in COVID-19. Profiled with immunoSEQ multiplex PCR; TCRdb holds only in-frame clones, not every one. Among about 130,000 clones listed, around 75% were seen once. The sequenced material came from peripheral blood. The receptor source for this set is a woman aged 70-85 years with COVID-19, enrolled during active disease.

The J gene is TRBJ1-1, the V gene TRBV5-6, with D unclear. The length of the CDR3 is 16 residues. V gave up 2 bases and J gave up 1 base, with 15 bases separating them. Germline V gene sequence: CDR1 SGHDT, CDR2 YYEEEE. CDR3 sequence: CASSFTRGSGNTEAFF. The CDR3 coding sequence is TGTGCCAGCAGCTTCACTCGCGGGTCAGGGAACACTGAAGCTTTCTTT.

This clone was seen more than once but under ten times. The rearrangement uses TRBV6-6 and TRBJ1-2; no clear D gene. The CDR3 is made up of 13 amino acids. Trimming removed 5 bases from V and 4 bases from J, with 11 bases in between. Germline V lookup: CDR1 MNHNY, CDR2 SVGAGI (reference sequence). CDR3 DNA: TGTGCCAGCAGTCCTGCCAGTCCCTATGGCTACACCTTC. It specifies CASSPASPYGYTF.

V gene TRBV7-8 combines with J gene TRBJ1-2; D gene ambiguous. The V and J ends lost 3 bases and 4 bases respectively, with 15 bases between them. Per germline, CDR1 SGHVS and CDR2 FQNEAQ. The CDR3 covers 15 residues. CDR3 coding DNA: TGTGCCAGCAGCTTGGGCCTAATCTCATCCTATGGCTACACCTTC. It is translated as CASSLGLISSYGYTF.

The chain uses TRBV7-8 and TRBJ2-1; TRBD1 aligns across 9 bases. The junction had 10 bases not matched to a gene; V was cut back by 3 bases and J by 7 bases. Looked up from germline, CDR1 is SGHVS and CDR2 is FQNEAQ. The CDR3 extends over 16 amino acids. CDR3 sequence reads: CASSFYWGQGINEQFF. In nucleotides, the CDR3 is TGTGCCAGCAGCTTTTATTGGGGACAGGGCATTAATGAGCAGTTCTTC. The full variable domain, its missing parts supplied by reference TRBV7-8 and TRBJ2-1, is GAGVSQSPRYKVAKRGQDVALRCDPISGHVSLFWYQQALGQGPEFLTYFQNEAQLDKSGLPSDRFFAERPEGSVSTLKIQRTQQEDSAVYLCASSFYWGQGINEQFFGPGTRLTVL.

The gene calls are TRBV30 and TRBJ1-4, with D perhaps matching TRBD1 (6 bases). V lost 2 bases, J lost 4 bases, and 8 bases lay in between. The germline V gene has CDR1 GTSNPN and CDR2 SVGIG (reference sequence). This CDR3 spans 13 amino acids. The DNA of the CDR3 is TGTGCCTGGAGTCGGGACATTAATGAAAAACTGTTTTTT. Amino acid sequence: CAWSRDINEKLFF.

The gene calls are TRBV19 and TRBJ2-3, with D perhaps TRBD1 (6 bases). V was cut by 7 bases and J by 4 bases, with 12 bases left in between. From germline, CDR1 is LNHDA and CDR2 SQIVND (reference sequence). This CDR3 is 13 amino acids long. Written as DNA, the CDR3 is TGTGCCAGTACAATTTCAGGGGCAGATACGCAGTATTTT. Amino acids: CASTISGADTQYF. Based on the CDR3 plus reference TRBV19 and TRBJ2-3, the full variable domain is DGGITQSPKYLFRKEGQNVTLSCEQNLNHDAMYWYRQDPGQGLRLIYYSQIVNDFQKGDIAEGYSVSREKKESFPLTVTSAQKNPTAFYLCASTISGADTQYFGPGTRLTVL.

The J gene is TRBJ1-5, the V gene TRBV18; perhaps TRBD1 as D (6 bases). The CDR3 spans 15 residues. V was clipped by 3 bases and J by 2 bases, with 11 bases between them. Germline assignment: CDR1 KGHSH and CDR2 LQKENI. The CDR3 region has the DNA TGTGCCAGCTCACCCACAGGGAGGGGCAATCAGCCCCAGCATTTT. Its protein is CASSPTGRGNQPQHF.

The DNA of the CDR3 is TGCAGTGCTAGTTTCAGACAAGAGACCCAGTACTTC. Its translation: CSASFRQETQYF. This chain joins TRBV20-1 and TRBJ2-5; the D is unclear. The CDR3 covers 12 residues. The germline CDR1 and CDR2 sequences are DFQATT and SNEGSKA (reference sequence). Trimming took 3 bases from V and 2 from J, leaving 7 bases between them.

V usage is TRBV19 and J usage is TRBJ2-2; 8 bases agree with TRBD2. The CDR3 has 15 amino acids. V shed 4 bases, J shed 6 bases, and the junction held 7 bases outside the gene matches. Germline CDR1 is LNHDA and CDR2 is SQIVND (reference sequence). CDR3 in amino acids: CASSKTGGRPGELFF. DNA of the CDR3: TGTGCCAGTAGTAAAACGGGGGGGAGACCCGGGGAGCTGTTTTTT.

The CDR3 region is CASSPPMEQGRGKLFF. In DNA form, the CDR3 reads TGTGCCAGCTCACCACCGATGGAGCAGGGGCGGGGGAAACTGTTTTTT. The chain employs TRBV18 and TRBJ1-4; D possibly corresponds to TRBD1 (6 bases). Trimming stripped 0 bases from V and 11 bases from J, with 19 bases between. The CDR3 covers 16 residues. Germline-derived CDR1 and CDR2 are KGHSH and LQKENI.

V gene TRBV27 combines with J gene TRBJ2-1; D is possibly TRBD2 (7 bases). Looked up from germline, CDR1 is MNHEY and CDR2 is SMNVEV (reference sequence). Trimming removed 1 base from V and 14 bases from J, with 12 bases in between. The CDR3 length is 12 residues. This CDR3 is CASSLLGGPKFF. The CDR3 nucleotides are TGTGCCAGCAGTTTATTGGGGGGGCCCAAGTTCTTC.

This chain connects TRBV25-1 to TRBJ1-6; 8 positions match TRBD1. Germline values: CDR1 MGHDK, CDR2 SYGVNS. The junction had 3 bases not matched to a gene; V was cut back by 6 bases and J by 8 bases. This CDR3 has 13 amino acids. CDR3 DNA: TGTGCCAGCAGCAGGGGGCTGGATTCACCCCTCCACTTT. Residues: CASSRGLDSPLHF. Full variable domain (rest looked up from reference TRBV25-1 and TRBJ1-6): EADIYQTPRYLVIGTGKKITLECSQTMGHDKMYWYQQDPGMELHLIHYSYGVNSTEKGDLSSESTVSRIRTEHFPLTLESARPSHTSQYLCASSRGLDSPLHFGNGTRLTVT.

This chain connects TRBV2 to TRBJ1-4; no reliable D call. Germline loops: CDR1 SNHLY, CDR2 FYNNEI. With 4 bases removed from V and 7 bases from J, the gap between germline ends came to 13 bases. The CDR3 runs 14 residues. Here the CDR3 reads CASSGLPVGEKLFF. As DNA, the CDR3 is TGTGCCAGCAGTGGACTCCCTGTCGGTGAAAAACTGTTTTTT.

Details on this clone: An end of the junction differs from the germline gene, which may be a read error. The CDR3 nucleotides read TGTGCCAGCAGCTTAAGCGCTACTAGCACCCAAGGGACCCAGTACTTC. This translates into CASSLSATSTQGTQYF. The chain joins TRBV7-2 to TRBJ2-5; maybe TRBD2 (6 bases). This CDR3 has 16 amino acids. Germline V CDR1 and CDR2: SGHTA, FQGNSA.

J is TRBJ2-1 and V is TRBV28, with no clear D. The CDR3 has 14 residues. Germline V gene lookup returns CDR1 MDHEN and CDR2 SYDVKM. Trimming cost V 2 bases and J 2 bases, with 7 bases left between them. The CDR3, as DNA: TGTGCCAGCAGTTTACCACTTACCTACAATGAGCAGTTCTTC. This gives the protein CASSLPLTYNEQFF.

Worth noting for this clone: The junction does not match germline at one end; this may be a read error. The chain has TRBV5-5 and TRBJ1-2, with 7 bases that match TRBD1. CDR3 length equals 11 residues. In germline, CDR1 is SGHKS, CDR2 YYEKEE (reference sequence). CDR3 sequence: CASSLDRETVF. CDR3 sequence (DNA): TGTGCCAGCAGCCTAGACAGGGAGACTGTCTTC.

The chain joins TRBV6-1 to TRBJ1-2; D not certain. V lost 2 bases, J lost 4 bases, and 17 bases lay in between. The CDR3 runs 16 residues. Germline CDR1 and CDR2: MNHNS and SASEGT. This chain's CDR3 is CASSESMVVRVYGYTF. The CDR3 nucleotides are TGTGCCAGCAGTGAATCGATGGTGGTTCGGGTCTATGGCTACACCTTC.

The chain joins TRBV11-2 to TRBJ1-2; 10 bases match TRBD1. This CDR3 has 15 amino acids. With V trimmed by 1 base and J by 5 bases, 4 bases remained unmatched. CDR1 and CDR2 from the germline V gene are SGHAT and FQNNGV. The CDR3 protein is CASSLGDRGFYGYTF. The CDR3 nucleotides are TGTGCCAGCAGCTTAGGGGACAGGGGATTTTATGGCTACACCTTC. Full variable domain (missing parts from reference TRBV11-2 and TRBJ1-2): EAGVAQSPRYKIIEKRQSVAFWCNPISGHATLYWYQQILGQGPKLLIQFQNNGVVDDSQLPKDRFSAERLKGVDSTLKIQPAKLEDSAVYLCASSLGDRGFYGYTFGSGTRLTVV.